Listed here is a single TCR beta chain. This sample was included in a study of blood T cell repertoires in COVID-19. Looking at the study overall: The study drew acute and convalescent COVID-19 samples from the United States, Italy and Spain. T cells, B-cell-depleted T cells, or PBMCs provided the cDNA or gDNA that served as material.

In the authors' workflow: Nucleated cell number was recorded as an estimate derived from reference gene primer amplification. Here immunoSEQ multiplex PCR was the method, and the copy in TCRdb shows in-frame clones only, minus some. The V and J calls and clone size are taken from that table; D and trimming were inferred from the DNA. The sample shows 200,000 to 250,000 clones, about 91% of them seen only once. The CDR3 is 14 residues long. CDR1 and CDR2 (germline): SQVTM, ANQGSEA. V shed 4 bases and J 6 bases; nucleotides not matched to a gene: 5. This receptor was obtained from a woman aged 40 to 50 with acute or convalescent COVID-19. The J gene is TRBJ2-2, the V gene TRBV29-1; the match to TRBD1 covers 10 bases. Sequencing was performed on peripheral blood. The CDR3 bases are TGCAGCGTTGTCGGGGACAGGGGACCCGGGGAGCTGTTTTTT. Protein product: CSVVGDRGPGELFF.